Sequencing of this T cell receptor (beta chain) was carried out in a study of T cell responses to AZD1222 COVID-19 vaccine. Notes on the study in general: The study found Spike-specific TCR breadth and depth rose after two AZD1222 doses. Repertoires in all cases were sampled only once the peak T cell response had passed.

Produced via immunoSEQ multiplex PCR; TCRdb's table is partial and in-frame only. The table lists about 64,000 clones, about 90% of them singletons. This clone was detected only once. The antigen remains unidentified. The sequence came from an adult who received the MenACWY meningococcal vaccine as a control. Source: peripheral blood, taken 28 days after the second dose of the MenACWY control vaccine.

The chain's CDR3 is CAWSGGQDTQYF. DNA for the CDR3: TGTGCCTGGAGTGGAGGCCAAGATACGCAGTATTTT. V gene TRBV30 combines with J gene TRBJ2-3; D remains ambiguous. Per the germline V gene, CDR1 is GTSNPN and CDR2 is SVGIG (reference sequence). The CDR3 contains 12 residues. The ends were cut back, 1 base at V and 5 bases at J, with 7 bases in the middle.